This record covers a single T cell receptor (beta chain). This record comes from a study of blood T cell repertoires in COVID-19. On the study more broadly: The origin of the acute and convalescent COVID-19 samples was the United States, Italy and Spain. Sources were T cells, B-cell-depleted T cells, or PBMCs; the material itself was cDNA or gDNA.

V lost 2 bases to trimming and J lost 4 bases, with 13 bases between them. CDR3 length: 15 residues. Germline CDR1 and CDR2: SGHRS and YFSETQ. The table came from immunoSEQ multiplex PCR; TCRdb's copy has only in-frame clones and leaves some out. The sample gives roughly 97,000 clones, roughly 82% of which show up once; about 4.8% is in the top ten. The material sequenced was peripheral blood. The chain combines TRBV5-1 with TRBJ1-5; possible D gene TRBD1, 5 bases. The TCR was taken from a man aged 60-69 years with acute or convalescent COVID-19. The CDR3 DNA follows: TGCGCCAGCAGCTTCGGAGGGGCCAATAATCAGCCCCAGCATTTT. Translation: CASSFGGANNQPQHF.